The sequence of this TCR beta chain was determined in a study of tissue T cells after allogeneic stem cell transplantation. Study information: Samples with visible lymphocytes on H&E were prioritized for sequencing.

Measured with immunoSEQ multiplex PCR; TCRdb has only the in-frame clones, and not every one. The sample includes 9,500 to 15,000 clones, approximately 63% seen only once; the top ten take 14%. This clone was counted only a few times. No antigen is known for it. Germline-derived CDR1 and CDR2 are SGHTA and FQGNSA. Trimming shortened V by 1 base and J by 4 bases, and 7 bases separated the two germline ends. The CDR3 totals 13 residues. Findings of the study overall: TCR repertoires tracked anatomic similarity, regardless of disease or transplant status.

The TCR comes from a woman aged 18 to 50 with breast cancer. The source material was tissue from the right colon, sampled at autopsy. This chain uses TRBV7-2 with TRBJ1-1; no clear D. In nucleotides, the CDR3 is TGTGCCAGCAGCTTAGGATCAGTCACTGAAGCTTTCTTT. Protein: CASSLGSVTEAFF.